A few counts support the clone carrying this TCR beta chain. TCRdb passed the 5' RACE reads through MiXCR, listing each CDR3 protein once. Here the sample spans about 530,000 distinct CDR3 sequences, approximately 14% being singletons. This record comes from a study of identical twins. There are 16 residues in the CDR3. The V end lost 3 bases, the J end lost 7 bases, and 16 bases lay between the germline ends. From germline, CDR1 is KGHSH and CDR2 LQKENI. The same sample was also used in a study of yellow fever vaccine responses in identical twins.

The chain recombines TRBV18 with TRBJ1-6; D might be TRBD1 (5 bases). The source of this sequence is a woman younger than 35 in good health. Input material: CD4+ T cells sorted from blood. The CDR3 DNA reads TGTGCCAGCTCACCCCTAGTTGGGGGTTCGAATTCACCCCTCCACTTT. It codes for CASSPLVGGSNSPLHF.